One and the same sample provided the 10 T cell receptor beta chains below, sequenced in a study of shared clonotypes between healthy human individuals. Terminally differentiated effector memory CD45RA+ cells were excluded from the naive CD8 cells, which were CD45RO-negative and positively selected for CCR7. Profiling relied on immunoSEQ multiplex PCR, and the TCRdb table lists in-frame clones only, not all of them. The data contain over 2,000,000 clones, approximately 92% of them singletons. Material for sequencing was naive CD8+ T cells from PBMCs. All receptors derive from a young man in good health. Some clones in this sample may be carry-over from other donors' samples.

The chain couples TRBV7-9 to TRBJ2-1; 7 bases map to TRBD2. Germline V CDR1 and CDR2: SEHNR, FQNEAQ (reference sequence). The CDR3 runs 15 residues. The J segment lost 6 bases and the V segment lost 5 bases, leaving 10 bases of the junction unmatched. The CDR3, as DNA: TGTGCCAGCAGCCCGTTTGCGGGAGCTCCCAATGAGCAGTTCTTC. Protein sequence: CASSPFAGAPNEQFF.

The CDR3 nucleotides read TGTGCCAGCAGTTCTGGACAGGGGCGCACCACAGATACGCAGTATTTT. Protein: CASSSGQGRTTDTQYF. This chain links TRBV27 with TRBJ2-3; 9 bases align to TRBD1. This CDR3 is built from 16 residues. CDR1 MNHEY and CDR2 SMNVEV come from the germline V gene (reference sequence). J was trimmed by 2 bases and V by 4 bases; bases with no gene match: 7.

The table lists this clone with a count of one. The V and J genes are TRBV10-3 and TRBJ2-5; D possibly corresponds to TRBD2 (6 bases). Germline CDR1 reads ENHRY; CDR2 reads SYGVKD. CDR3 length: 15 amino acids. Trimming removed 0 bases at V and 5 bases at J, with 13 bases between. The CDR3 spells CAISESNRGGETQYF. The CDR3 coding sequence is TGTGCCATCAGTGAGTCGAACCGCGGAGGGGAGACCCAGTACTTC.

The chain carries TRBV5-1 and TRBJ2-5, with TRBD2 matching 11 bases. V shed 5 bases, J shed 1 base, and the junction held 7 bases outside the gene matches. The CDR3 covers 16 residues. In germline, CDR1 is SGHRS, CDR2 YFSETQ. CDR3 amino acids: CASRAGTSGSQETQYF. The CDR3 nucleotides are TGCGCCAGCAGAGCCGGGACTAGCGGCTCCCAAGAGACCCAGTACTTC.

Note on this clone: Other nucleotide sequences from this sample produce the same CDR3. The chain couples TRBV9 to TRBJ2-7, with 11 bases that match TRBD1. Germline CDR1 and CDR2: SGDLS and YYNGEE. The CDR3 contains 14 residues. Germline trimming cut 2 bases from V and 5 bases from J; bases unmatched to any gene: 3. CDR3 sequence: CASSVRTGGDEQYF. In nucleotides, the CDR3 is TGTGCCAGCAGCGTCCGGACAGGGGGCGACGAGCAGTACTTC.

The chain is built from TRBV4-3 and TRBJ2-7; possibly TRBD1 for D (6 bases). This CDR3 is built from 15 residues. Germline CDR1 reads LGHNA; CDR2 reads YSLEER. V lost 3 bases and J lost 3, with 15 bases in between. In DNA, the CDR3 is TGCGCCAGCAGCCAGGATGACAGGTCTGGCTACGAGCAGTACTTC. This sequence encodes CASSQDDRSGYEQYF.

The rearrangement joins TRBV27 to TRBJ2-2; D is undetermined. Trimming took off 3 bases at V and 7 bases at J, with 9 bases between the two ends. Germline CDR1 MNHEY, CDR2 SMNVEV (reference sequence). This CDR3 region has 13 residues. In DNA form, the CDR3 reads TGTGCCAGCAGTTTGGGGATCGGCGGGGAGCTGTTTTTT. Translated: CASSLGIGGELFF.

The chain is built from TRBV15 and TRBJ2-2; no firm D call. V was shortened by 6 bases and J by 4 bases, with 15 bases between the two germline ends. Germline CDR1 LNHNV, CDR2 YYDKDF (reference sequence). The CDR3 is 15 amino acids. DNA of the CDR3: TGTGCCACCAGTACGAGCAGCCCCGGCACCGGGGAGCTGTTTTTT. This gives the protein CATSTSSPGTGELFF.

This chain uses TRBV5-6 with TRBJ2-3, with D possibly being TRBD2 (6 bases). Per the germline V gene, CDR1 is SGHDT and CDR2 is YYEEEE. V lost 0 bases and J lost 1, with 9 bases in between. The CDR3 extends over 15 amino acids. The CDR3 sequence is CASSLGAGRTDTQYF. The CDR3 DNA follows: TGTGCCAGCAGCTTGGGGGCGGGACGCACAGATACGCAGTATTTT.

The chain couples TRBV7-9 to TRBJ1-1; D remains ambiguous. V lost 5 bases and J 6 bases, leaving 16 bases between the germline ends. CDR1 and CDR2 from the germline V gene are SEHNR and FQNEAQ (reference sequence). The CDR3 totals 14 residues. CDR3 bases: TGTGCCAGCAGCCCGAAGGTAGGGATACCTGAAGCTTTCTTT. It encodes CASSPKVGIPEAFF.